The 30 T cell receptor beta chains in this list originate from one sample, sequenced in a study of T cell responses to AZD1222 COVID-19 vaccine. Using immunoSEQ multiplex PCR, the repertoire was profiled, and TCRdb retains in-frame clones only, with some absent. Here the sample spans 100,000 to 150,000 clones, roughly 87% being singletons. Source: peripheral blood, taken on day 0 of AZD1222 vaccination. All receptors derive from an adult in good health.

The chain employs TRBV28 and TRBJ2-7; D remains unclear. Looked up from germline, CDR1 is MDHEN and CDR2 is SYDVKM. The CDR3 totals 12 residues. V was cut by 10 bases and J by 2 bases, with 12 bases left in between. The CDR3 sequence: CATATSTYEQYF. The CDR3 DNA is TGTGCCACAGCAACATCTACCTACGAGCAGTACTTC.

The chain joins TRBV4-2 to TRBJ1-2; 7 positions match TRBD1. Germline V gene data show CDR1 as LGHNA and CDR2 as YNFKEQ. Trimming cost V 7 bases and J 2 bases; bases outside gene matches: 7. This CDR3 comprises 14 residues. CDR3 DNA sequence: TGTGCCAGCAAAGACAGGGCGCTGAACTATGGCTACACCTTC. The encoded protein is CASKDRALNYGYTF.

J is TRBJ1-1 and V is TRBV18; 7 nucleotides agree with TRBD1. From germline, CDR1 is KGHSH and CDR2 LQKENI. The V gene end was trimmed by 1 base and the J gene end by 5 bases; junction bases not matched to a gene: 4. The CDR3 totals 14 residues. The CDR3 region has the DNA TGTGCCAGCTCACCACAGGGGGCTGGAACTGAAGCTTTCTTT. This codes for CASSPQGAGTEAFF.

V is TRBV21-1 and J is TRBJ2-3; the D call of TRBD2 is as the table states it, not checked on the DNA. TRBV21-1 is assigned pseudogene status. The CDR3 is 12 residues long. Written as DNA, the CDR3 is TGTGCCAGCTACGGGTCAGCGGATACGCAGTATTTT. Protein: CASYGSADTQYF.

A single count supports this clone. V usage is TRBV5-1 and J usage is TRBJ2-7, with 10 bases matching TRBD2. The CDR3 runs to 15 residues. The J segment lost 5 bases and the V segment lost 3 bases, leaving 8 bases of the junction unmatched. Germline V gene data show CDR1 as SGHRS and CDR2 as YFSETQ. The CDR3: CASSWSGGAMDEQYF. Here the CDR3 DNA reads TGCGCCAGCAGCTGGAGCGGGGGGGCGATGGACGAGCAGTACTTC. The whole variable domain, remainder taken from reference TRBV5-1 and TRBJ2-7, is KAGVTQTPRYLIKTRGQQVTLSCSPISGHRSVSWYQQTPGQGLQFLFEYFSETQRNKGNFPGRFSGRQFSNSRSEMNVSTLELGDSALYLCASSWSGGAMDEQYFGPGTRLTVT.

This clone occurred once. The chain couples TRBV4-1 to TRBJ2-7; 11 positions agree with TRBD2. Germline CDR1 is MGHRA and CDR2 is YSYEKL. V trimming: 1 base; J trimming: 3 bases; junction bases outside the gene matches: 2. There are 15 residues in the CDR3. The CDR3 sequence: CASSQGLAGLYEQYF. In DNA, the CDR3 is TGCGCCAGCAGCCAAGGACTAGCGGGGCTCTACGAGCAGTACTTC.

The rearrangement links TRBV11-2 to TRBJ2-7; D unresolved. This CDR3 region has 10 residues. Germline CDR1 SGHAT, CDR2 FQNNGV. V was cut by 8 bases and J by 7 bases, with 9 bases left in between. The DNA for the CDR3 is TGTGCCAGCGCCCGAGAAGAGCAGTACTTC. Amino acids: CASAREEQYF.

This clone was counted a single time. The J gene is TRBJ1-2, the V gene TRBV28; possibly TRBD1 for D (5 bases). CDR1 is MDHEN, CDR2 SYDVKM, per germline. Trimming took off 4 bases at V and 4 bases at J, with 10 bases between the two ends. There are 13 residues in the CDR3. CDR3 protein: CASSSGHLYGYTF. The CDR3 region has the DNA TGTGCCAGCAGTTCTGGACATCTCTATGGCTACACCTTC.

CDR3 residues: CASSPLVGTQYF. The DNA of the CDR3 is TGTGCCAGCAGTCCATTAGTGGGTACGCAGTATTTT. This chain links TRBV28 with TRBJ2-3; D not certain. There are 12 residues in the CDR3. Trimming took 5 bases from V and 8 from J, leaving 11 bases between them. From germline, CDR1 is MDHEN and CDR2 SYDVKM.

The V and J genes are TRBV28 and TRBJ2-3; D remains ambiguous. Germline V lookup: CDR1 MDHEN, CDR2 SYDVKM. Trimming pared 3 bases from V and 6 bases from J, leaving 4 bases between. The CDR3 sequence is 11 residues long. The CDR3 coding sequence is TGTGCCAGCAGTTTTCGGGATACGCAGTATTTT. This gives the protein CASSFRDTQYF.

The V gene is TRBV5-4, the J gene TRBJ1-6, with 8 nucleotides matching TRBD1. CDR1 and CDR2 (germline): SGHNT, YYREEE (reference sequence). The ends lost 4 bases at V and 3 bases at J; junction bases unmatched: 3. The CDR3 is 15 amino acids. The CDR3 loop is CASSTGTGYNSPLHF. The CDR3 region has the DNA TGTGCCAGCAGCACCGGGACAGGCTATAATTCACCCCTCCACTTT.

The chain uses TRBV6-5 and TRBJ2-3, with D tentatively TRBD1 or TRBD2 (6 bases each). Trimming left V 0 bases short and J 3 bases short, with 13 bases between. In germline, CDR1 is MNHEY, CDR2 SVGAGI. The CDR3 is 16 amino acids. The CDR3 DNA reads as TGTGCCAGCAGTTACTCGGGGGGCCCTGGTACAGATACGCAGTATTTT. Its translation: CASSYSGGPGTDTQYF.

J is TRBJ2-1 and V is TRBV7-2, with 7 positions matching TRBD2. There are 15 residues in the CDR3. Germline trimming cut 2 bases from V and 9 bases from J; bases unmatched to any gene: 10. CDR1 and CDR2 from the germline V gene are SGHTA and FQGNSA. CDR3: CASSLSTSPPSEQFF. For the CDR3, the DNA is TGTGCCAGCAGCTTATCGACTAGCCCCCCTAGTGAGCAGTTCTTC.

This chain uses TRBV5-1 with TRBJ1-1; D remains ambiguous. This CDR3 region has 13 residues. V was clipped by 4 bases and J by 3 bases, with 10 bases between them. CDR1 and CDR2 (germline): SGHRS, YFSETQ. The CDR3 here is CASSPGEDTEAFF. The CDR3 nucleotides are TGCGCCAGCAGCCCGGGTGAGGACACTGAAGCTTTCTTT.

This chain links TRBV19 with TRBJ2-7; the D is unclear. The CDR3 is 14 amino acids. Trimming left V 10 bases short and J 0 bases short, with 16 bases between. Germline V lookup: CDR1 LNHDA, CDR2 SQIVND (reference sequence). The CDR3 loop reads CATSIGQPSYEQYF. The CDR3 region has the DNA TGTGCCACTTCTATCGGTCAACCCTCCTACGAGCAGTACTTC. The full variable domain, with the rest looked up from reference TRBV19 and TRBJ2-7, is DGGITQSPKYLFRKEGQNVTLSCEQNLNHDAMYWYRQDPGQGLRLIYYSQIVNDFQKGDIAEGYSVSREKKESFPLTVTSAQKNPTAFYLCATSIGQPSYEQYFGPGTRLTVT.

The CDR3: CASSYSQGVWNTEAFF. The DNA of the CDR3 is TGTGCCAGCAGTTACTCGCAGGGAGTGTGGAACACTGAAGCTTTCTTT. This chain joins TRBV6-2 or TRBV6-3 and TRBJ1-1; D may be TRBD1 (5 bases). V was cut by 0 bases and J by 1 base, with 12 bases left in between. Germline CDR1 and CDR2: MNHEY and SVGEGT. This CDR3 comprises 16 residues.

The chain couples TRBV5-1 to TRBJ1-4; 7 bases line up with TRBD1. The J segment lost 6 bases and the V segment lost 7 bases, leaving 12 bases of the junction unmatched. Germline lookup yields CDR1 SGHRS and CDR2 YFSETQ. The CDR3 runs to 15 residues. This CDR3 reads CASGRQGLQDEKLFF. The CDR3 DNA reads TGCGCCAGCGGGAGACAGGGCCTTCAGGATGAAAAACTGTTTTTT.

This clone showed up just a few times. The rearrangement joins TRBV18 to TRBJ1-2; no reliable D call. V lost 0 bases, J lost 6 bases, and 8 bases lay in between. Germline CDR1 is KGHSH and CDR2 is LQKENI. This CDR3 contains 13 residues. This CDR3 is CASSPPGVHGYTF. CDR3 bases: TGTGCCAGCTCACCACCGGGAGTCCATGGCTACACCTTC.

This clone was detected a few times. This chain uses TRBV2 with TRBJ1-6; 9 positions agree with TRBD1. This CDR3 spans 13 amino acids. From germline, CDR1 is SNHLY and CDR2 FYNNEI. V dropped 9 bases and J dropped 8; count of bases not matched to a gene: 5. CDR3 DNA: TGTGCCAGGGGGACAGGGCGTGATTCACCCCTCCACTTT. Translated: CARGTGRDSPLHF.

V and J are TRBV5-5 and TRBJ1-2, with D perhaps TRBD1 (6 bases). The CDR3 runs 15 residues. CDR1 SGHKS and CDR2 YYEKEE come from the germline V gene (reference sequence). The V and J ends lost 1 base and 3 bases respectively, with 13 bases between them. CDR3 protein: CASSLSWTEDYGYTF. For the CDR3, the DNA is TGTGCCAGCAGCTTGAGTTGGACAGAGGACTATGGCTACACCTTC.

This sequence joins TRBV7-2 and TRBJ2-5; the D gene is possibly TRBD2 (6 bases). V was clipped by 1 base and J by 6 bases, with 9 bases between them. Germline CDR1 and CDR2: SGHTA and FQGNSA. The CDR3 has 13 amino acids. The chain's CDR3 is CASSLGGEKTQYF. The CDR3 nucleotides are TGTGCCAGCAGCTTAGGCGGGGAAAAGACCCAGTACTTC.

The chain links TRBV6-5 to TRBJ1-5; TRBD1 is a possible D gene (5 bases). The CDR3 extends over 15 amino acids. The V gene lost 8 bases and the J gene lost 4 bases, with 18 bases spanning the gap. In germline, CDR1 is MNHEY, CDR2 SVGAGI. The CDR3 bases are TGTGCCAGCCCCTGGTGGAGGGGAGGGAATCAGCCCCAGCATTTT. The encoded protein is CASPWWRGGNQPQHF.

This chain joins TRBV24-1 and TRBJ2-7, with D possibly called TRBD1 or TRBD2 (6 bases each). Trimming removed 4 bases at V and 2 bases at J, with 11 bases between. The CDR3 length is 14 residues. The germline gives CDR1 KGHDR, CDR2 SFDVKD. The chain's CDR3 is CATSEQGGPYEQYF. The CDR3 DNA follows: TGTGCCACCAGTGAACAGGGAGGACCCTACGAGCAGTACTTC.

DNA for the CDR3: TGTGCCAGCAGCTTTACCCTGCCGCTCAATCAGCCCCAGCATTTT. It translates to CASSFTLPLNQPQHF. The chain links TRBV28 to TRBJ1-5; D is uncertain. V shed 6 bases and J shed 3 bases, with 15 bases lying between them. The germline CDR1 and CDR2 sequences are MDHEN and SYDVKM. CDR3 length: 15 residues. Full variable domain (outside the CDR3, taken from reference TRBV28 and TRBJ1-5): DVKVTQSSRYLVKRTGEKVFLECVQDMDHENMFWYRQDPGLGLRLIYFSYDVKMKEKGDIPEGYSVSREKKERFSLILESASTNQTSMYLCASSFTLPLNQPQHFGDGTRLSIL.

The chain recombines TRBV12-3 or TRBV12-4 with TRBJ2-1; no clear D. Trimming left V 1 base short and J 8 bases short, with 9 bases between. The CDR3 has 13 amino acids. CDR3 coding DNA: TGTGCCAGCAGTTTAGTACGGGTCTATGAGCAGTTCTTC. Its protein product is CASSLVRVYEQFF.

V gene TRBV5-1 combines with J gene TRBJ1-1; D gene ambiguous. Germline CDR1 and CDR2: SGHRS and YFSETQ. This CDR3 spans 14 amino acids. Between the trimmed V and J ends, which lost 2 bases and 3 bases, there was a span of 11 bases. The CDR3 reads CASSFVGRDTEAFF. The CDR3 DNA follows: TGCGCCAGCAGCTTCGTAGGGCGAGACACTGAAGCTTTCTTT.

This clone occurred once. Here the CDR3 DNA reads TGTGCCAGCAGTACATTACAGAGGGGGGCCTACGAGCAGTACTTC. Its translation: CASSTLQRGAYEQYF. The genes are TRBV6-5 and TRBJ2-7, with D perhaps TRBD1 or TRBD2 (6 bases each). Per the germline V gene, CDR1 is MNHEY and CDR2 is SVGAGI. V lost 5 bases and J lost 2, with 16 bases in between. CDR3 length equals 15 residues.

This sequence joins TRBV6-5 and TRBJ1-4, with no clear D. CDR1 and CDR2 from the germline V gene are MNHEY and SVGAGI. The V gene lost 10 bases and the J gene lost 8 bases, with 20 bases spanning the gap. The CDR3 covers 14 residues. CDR3 residues: CATSPGPTWEKLFF. CDR3 nucleotide sequence: TGTGCCACCTCCCCTGGCCCTACCTGGGAAAAACTGTTTTTT.

This chain joins TRBV10-3 and TRBJ1-6, with D perhaps TRBD1 (5 bases). This CDR3 comprises 14 residues. The germline V and J ends were trimmed by 0 bases and 10 bases, with 10 bases remaining between them. The germline CDR1 and CDR2 sequences are ENHRY and SYGVKD. CDR3 sequence: CAISESPGGSPLHF. CDR3 coding DNA: TGTGCCATCAGTGAGTCCCCCGGGGGGTCACCCCTCCACTTT.

The chain joins TRBV4-2 to TRBJ1-1; weak D call: TRBD1 (5 bases). Germline assignment: CDR1 LGHNA and CDR2 YNFKEQ. Trimming removed 5 bases from V and 1 base from J, with 14 bases in between. The CDR3 length is 15 residues. CDR3 protein: CASSKWGSENTEAFF. In nucleotides, the CDR3 is TGTGCCAGCAGCAAATGGGGCTCTGAGAACACTGAAGCTTTCTTT.